Presented here are 30 T cell receptor beta chains from one specimen sequenced in a study of human T cells and chemical hapten exposure. MiXCR, run by TCRdb on the RACE reads, gives a single entry per CDR3 protein. The profile shows about 380,000 distinct CDR3 sequences, 4.5% to 6% of them singletons. Time point given: pre-sensitization, week 0. Regarding treatment: therapeutic diphenylcyclopropenone sensitization with weekly scalp DPC. Specimen: whole blood, collected in connection with sensitization to the hapten diphenylcyclopropenone (DPC). The receptor source for this set is a woman between 45 and 60 years old with alopecia areata. Some clones in this sample may be carry-over from other donors' samples.

This clonotype was recorded many times. The chain is built from TRBV9 and TRBJ2-7, with 9 nucleotides matching TRBD2. The CDR3 extends over 12 amino acids. Germline loops: CDR1 SGDLS, CDR2 YYNGEE. V lost 4 bases, J lost 7 bases, and 3 bases stayed unmatched. This chain's CDR3 is CASSLLAGEQYF. In DNA, the CDR3 is TGTGCCAGCAGCTTACTAGCGGGTGAGCAGTACTTC. Complete variable domain (other parts from reference TRBV9 and TRBJ2-7): DSGVTQTPKHLITATGQRVTLRCSPRSGDLSVYWYQQSLDQGLQFLIQYYNGEERAKGNILERFSAQQFPDLHSELNLSSLELGDSALYFCASSLLAGEQYFGPGTRLTVT.

The gene calls are TRBV5-1 and TRBJ1-1, with D perhaps matching TRBD1 (6 bases). Germline V gives CDR1 SGHRS, CDR2 YFSETQ. The V and J ends lost 6 bases and 3 bases respectively, with 15 bases between them. This CDR3 is built from 14 residues. CDR3 in DNA: TGCGCCAGCACCATGGAGGGGGTTGACACTGAAGCTTTCTTT. This gives the protein CASTMEGVDTEAFF.

A few counts support this clonotype. V is TRBV12-3 or TRBV12-4 and J is TRBJ2-1; the D is unclear. This CDR3 is 14 amino acids long. V lost 0 bases to trimming and J lost 8 bases, with 11 bases between them. CDR3 protein: CASSLARPDDEQFF. The CDR3 region has the DNA TGTGCCAGCAGTTTAGCGCGGCCAGACGATGAGCAGTTCTTC.

The chain uses TRBV6-2 or TRBV6-3 and TRBJ1-5, with a tentative D call TRBD1 (6 bases). The CDR3 runs to 17 residues. CDR1 and CDR2 (germline): MNHEY, SVGEGT. V dropped 0 bases and J dropped 0 bases, with 12 bases sitting between them. The CDR3 loop is CASSYSRRGGSNQPQHF. The CDR3 nucleotides are TGTGCCAGCAGTTACTCGAGAAGGGGGGGTAGCAATCAGCCCCAGCATTTT.

This clonotype was counted at least ten times. The V gene is TRBV3-1, the J gene TRBJ2-3; 11 bases are shared with TRBD2. The CDR3 is made up of 19 amino acids. J was trimmed by 0 bases and V by 5 bases; bases with no gene match: 13. The V gene's germline CDR1 is LGHDT and CDR2 YNNKEL (reference sequence). CDR3 nucleotides: TGTGCCAGCAGCAAAACATTAGTAGCGGGGGGGAAGAGCACAGATACGCAGTATTTT. Translated: CASSKTLVAGGKSTDTQYF.

The V call is TRBV6-2 or TRBV6-3, the J call TRBJ1-5; TRBD1 is a possible D gene (5 bases). The CDR3 spans 12 residues. Germline assignment: CDR1 MNHEY and CDR2 SVGEGT. The V gene lost 7 bases and the J gene lost 7 bases, with 11 bases spanning the gap. CDR3 loop: CASNDWGQPQHF. For the CDR3, the DNA is TGTGCCAGCAATGACTGGGGGCAGCCCCAGCATTTT.

The chain recombines TRBV9 with TRBJ2-2; 8 bases are a match to TRBD2. Trimming at V came to 0 bases and at J to 0 bases, leaving 4 bases not matched to a gene. Germline V CDR1 and CDR2: SGDLS, YYNGEE. The CDR3 sequence is 17 residues long. The CDR3 DNA is TGTGCCAGCAGCGTAGTCCCAGCGGGAGCGAACACCGGGGAGCTGTTTTTT. Its protein product is CASSVVPAGANTGELFF.

This clonotype was detected ten times or more. This chain joins TRBV7-9 and TRBJ1-5, with unresolved D. V shed 5 bases and J shed 0 bases, with 8 bases lying between them. Germline lookup yields CDR1 SEHNR and CDR2 FQNEAQ (reference sequence). The CDR3 length is 14 residues. DNA of the CDR3: TGTGCCAGCAGCCCCGATATTAGCAATCAGCCCCAGCATTTT. Protein product: CASSPDISNQPQHF.

The table lists this clonotype with many counts. The chain employs TRBV7-3 and TRBJ2-5; possibly TRBD1 or TRBD2 for D (6 bases each). Looked up from germline, CDR1 is SGHTA and CDR2 is FQGTGA. Trimming left V 1 base short and J 2 bases short, with 14 bases between. The CDR3 extends over 16 amino acids. In nucleotides, the CDR3 is TGTGCCAGCAGCTTAAAGGGGGGATACCTACAAGAGACCCAGTACTTC. Translated: CASSLKGGYLQETQYF.

There are many counts of this clonotype. This sequence joins TRBV4-1 and TRBJ1-2, with a weak D call TRBD1 (6 bases). There are 14 residues in the CDR3. Deletions cut 2 bases from V and 3 bases from J, with 10 bases between. CDR1 is MGHRA, CDR2 YSYEKL, per germline. This CDR3 reads CASSQLPGDYGYTF. The CDR3 DNA follows: TGCGCCAGCAGCCAACTTCCAGGGGACTATGGCTACACCTTC.

The sample holds many counts of this clonotype. This chain joins TRBV13 and TRBJ2-3; TRBD2 agrees at 8 bases. This CDR3 spans 17 amino acids. Looked up from germline, CDR1 is PRHDT and CDR2 is FYEKMQ (reference sequence). The junction had 14 bases not matched to a gene; V was cut back by 5 bases and J by 4 bases. The CDR3 loop is CASSPGGRGGRADTQYF. The CDR3 coding sequence is TGTGCCAGCAGCCCCGGTGGTCGGGGGGGGAGGGCAGATACGCAGTATTTT.

This clonotype has at least ten counts. The chain combines TRBV27 with TRBJ1-5; TRBD1 might be the D (5 bases). This CDR3 contains 14 residues. From germline, CDR1 is MNHEY and CDR2 SMNVEV (reference sequence). Trimming took off 3 bases at V and 0 bases at J, with 6 bases between the two ends. In nucleotides, the CDR3 is TGTGCCAGCAGTTTTGGGGGTAGCAATCAGCCCCAGCATTTT. Its translation: CASSFGGSNQPQHF.

This clonotype has ten or more counts. The V call is TRBV20-1, the J call TRBJ2-2, with D uncertain. CDR1 DFQATT and CDR2 SNEGSKA come from the germline V gene (reference sequence). The CDR3 has 14 amino acids. The germline V and J ends were trimmed by 2 bases and 3 bases, with 10 bases remaining between them. The CDR3 region has the DNA TGCAGTGCTAGATCCTTAAGTTACACCGGGGAGCTGTTTTTT. It translates to CSARSLSYTGELFF.

Ten or more counts support this clonotype. V and J are TRBV4-3 and TRBJ1-1; no clear D. The CDR3 runs to 14 residues. Germline CDR1 LGHNA, CDR2 YSLEER. Trimming took off 4 bases at V and 3 bases at J, with 12 bases between the two ends. CDR3 region: CASSPSWADTEAFF. The CDR3 coding sequence is TGCGCCAGCAGCCCGTCCTGGGCGGACACTGAAGCTTTCTTT.

Many counts were recorded for this clonotype. The rearrangement joins TRBV4-1 to TRBJ2-3, with D perhaps matching TRBD1 or TRBD2 (6 bases each). This CDR3 has 19 amino acids. CDR1 is MGHRA, CDR2 YSYEKL, per germline. The germline V and J ends were trimmed by 3 bases and 2 bases, with 24 bases remaining between them. CDR3 DNA sequence: TGCGCCAGCAGCCAGGTCCCCTTCGGCGGGACACCGGACACAGATACGCAGTATTTT. Amino acids: CASSQVPFGGTPDTDTQYF.

This clonotype was seen a handful of times. The V and J genes are TRBV9 and TRBJ2-5; D is perhaps TRBD2 (6 bases). The CDR3 runs 13 residues. Trimming removed 2 bases from V and 4 bases from J, with 9 bases in between. Germline V gene sequence: CDR1 SGDLS, CDR2 YYNGEE. The CDR3 nucleotides read TGTGCCAGCAGCGTGGAGGGAGGAGAGACCCAGTACTTC. Its protein product is CASSVEGGETQYF.

This clonotype has at least ten counts. The chain uses TRBV4-1 and TRBJ2-3; 8 nucleotides line up with TRBD2. This CDR3 is 16 amino acids long. Germline loops: CDR1 MGHRA, CDR2 YSYEKL. V shed 5 bases and J 2 bases; nucleotides not matched to a gene: 9. The CDR3 nucleotides read TGCGCCAGCAGCAGCGGGGGCCGATTTTCCACAGATACGCAGTATTTT. It specifies CASSSGGRFSTDTQYF.

With respect to this clonotype: This sequence may be a read error, since a much larger clone differs from it by one base. V and J are TRBV25-1 and TRBJ2-7; 9 bases match TRBD1. The CDR3 loop spans 13 amino acids. CDR1 is MGHDK, CDR2 SYGVNS, per germline. The CDR3, as DNA: TGTACCAGCAGTGCCACAGGGGGCGTCGAGCAGTACTTC. This gives the protein CTSSATGGVEQYF.

This clonotype was counted a few times. The rearrangement joins TRBV20-1 to TRBJ2-7; D gene uncertain. The CDR3 consists of 14 residues. In germline, CDR1 is DFQATT, CDR2 SNEGSKA (reference sequence). Trimming cost V 3 bases and J 7 bases, with 19 bases left between them. The CDR3 loop is CSASRQSGYGEQYF. CDR3 sequence (DNA): TGCAGTGCTAGTAGGCAGTCGGGCTACGGGGAGCAGTACTTC.

This clonotype was seen at least ten times. This chain connects TRBV2 to TRBJ2-7; 7 bases map to TRBD1. The trim removed 5 bases at V and 3 bases at J, leaving 7 bases unmatched. CDR3 size: 14 residues. Germline V gene sequence: CDR1 SNHLY, CDR2 FYNNEI. CDR3 nucleotides: TGTGCCAGCAGTAAAACCGGGACAGTCTACGAGCAGTACTTC. Protein product: CASSKTGTVYEQYF.

The rearrangement uses TRBV2 and TRBJ2-3; weak D call: TRBD2 (6 bases). The V end lost 2 bases, the J end lost 4 bases, and 19 bases lay between the germline ends. The germline gives CDR1 SNHLY, CDR2 FYNNEI. This CDR3 has 17 amino acids. This chain's CDR3 is CASSEIFAGPSADTQYF. Here the CDR3 DNA reads TGTGCCAGCAGTGAAATCTTTGCAGGCCCTAGCGCAGATACGCAGTATTTT.

This clonotype turned up a few times. This chain uses TRBV11-2 with TRBJ2-1; TRBD2 aligns across 10 bases. Germline-derived CDR1 and CDR2 are SGHAT and FQNNGV. The V segment lost 5 bases and the J segment 2 bases; nucleotides outside the gene matches: 12. The CDR3 loop spans 18 amino acids. The CDR3 sequence is CASSTQGLAGEPYNEQFF. The DNA for the CDR3 is TGTGCCAGCAGCACCCAAGGCCTAGCGGGAGAACCCTACAATGAGCAGTTCTTC.

The table lists this clonotype with a count of one. This chain uses TRBV11-2 with TRBJ2-1; no reliable D call. V was cut by 3 bases and J by 0 bases, with 6 bases left in between. The CDR3 is made up of 14 amino acids. Germline V lookup: CDR1 SGHAT, CDR2 FQNNGV. This CDR3 is CASSFTSSYNEQFF. CDR3 DNA sequence: TGTGCCAGCAGCTTCACGAGCTCCTACAATGAGCAGTTCTTC.

The sample holds many counts of this clonotype. The chain couples TRBV7-2 to TRBJ1-1; D is uncertain. V lost 8 bases and J lost 5, with 24 bases in between. CDR1 and CDR2 (germline): SGHTA, FQGNSA. CDR3 length: 16 residues. The CDR3 protein is CASGPATGPRSTEAFF. The CDR3 DNA sequence: TGTGCCAGCGGCCCAGCGACCGGCCCAAGGAGTACTGAAGCTTTCTTT. The complete variable domain, with remaining parts taken from reference TRBV7-2 and TRBJ1-1, reads GAGVSQSPSNKVTEKGKDVELRCDPISGHTALYWYRQSLGQGLEFLIYFQGNSAPDKSGLPSDRFSAERTGGSVSTLTIQRTQQEDSAVYLCASGPATGPRSTEAFFGQGTRLTVV.

This clonotype occurred a few times. The V gene is TRBV27, the J gene TRBJ2-5; 14 bases are a match to TRBD2. The CDR3 sequence is 17 residues long. Germline loops: CDR1 MNHEY, CDR2 SMNVEV (reference sequence). With 5 bases clipped from V and 4 bases from J, the junction kept 9 bases outside the gene matches. CDR3 in amino acids: CASSPPGLAGARETQYF. The CDR3 DNA sequence: TGTGCCAGCAGTCCGCCGGGACTAGCGGGAGCCCGAGAGACCCAGTACTTC.

The chain links TRBV29-1 to TRBJ2-5; weak D call: TRBD1 (6 bases). Germline values: CDR1 SQVTM, CDR2 ANQGSEA. Deletions cut 7 bases from V and 4 bases from J, with 16 bases between. The CDR3 consists of 13 residues. CDR3 in amino acids: CSGLQGRGETQYF. CDR3 DNA sequence: TGCAGCGGATTACAGGGAAGGGGAGAGACCCAGTACTTC.

This clonotype occurred many times. The chain links TRBV10-2 to TRBJ2-1; 9 bases agree with TRBD2. Trimming removed 4 bases from V and 7 bases from J; junction bases left unmatched: 5. In germline, CDR1 is WSHSY, CDR2 SAAADI. This CDR3 comprises 14 residues. In DNA, the CDR3 is TGCGCCAGCAGTGCTAGCGGGGTCTCGAATGAGCAGTTCTTC. Encoded protein: CASSASGVSNEQFF.

This clonotype was picked up many times. The genes are TRBV5-1 and TRBJ2-5; 7 bases are shared with TRBD1. The CDR3 sequence is 15 residues long. V lost 2 bases and J lost 2; bases outside the gene matches: 6. The germline V gene encodes CDR1 SGHRS and CDR2 YFSETQ. The CDR3 is CASSFNRGMQETQYF. CDR3 DNA sequence: TGCGCCAGCAGCTTTAACAGGGGTATGCAAGAGACCCAGTACTTC.

This clonotype has ten or more counts. The chain recombines TRBV3-1 with TRBJ1-6; D is possibly TRBD1 (5 bases). V was shortened by 0 bases and J by 9 bases, with 9 bases between the two germline ends. The CDR3 spans 14 residues. Germline V lookup: CDR1 LGHDT, CDR2 YNNKEL (reference sequence). CDR3 region: CASSQDRVTSPLHF. The CDR3 coding sequence is TGTGCCAGCAGCCAAGACAGGGTTACTTCACCCCTCCACTTT.

The chain links TRBV2 to TRBJ1-1; D unresolved. This CDR3 is built from 14 residues. The V gene's germline CDR1 is SNHLY and CDR2 FYNNEI. Between the trimmed V and J ends, which lost 0 bases and 5 bases, there was a span of 10 bases. The chain's CDR3 is CASSEAYVSTEAFF. The CDR3 coding sequence is TGTGCCAGCAGTGAAGCCTATGTATCGACTGAAGCTTTCTTT. Drawing the rest from reference TRBV2 and TRBJ1-1, the complete variable domain is EPEVTQTPSHQVTQMGQEVILRCVPISNHLYFYWYRQILGQKVEFLVSFYNNEISEKSEIFDDQFSVERPDGSNFTLKIRSTKLEDSAMYFCASSEAYVSTEAFFGQGTRLTVV.